Presented here are 11 T cell receptor beta chains from one specimen sequenced in a study of blood T cell repertoires in COVID-19. The method was immunoSEQ multiplex PCR; TCRdb's version includes in-frame clones alone and lacks a portion of them. The sample lists fewer than 65,000 clones; about 77% were seen once. Sample: peripheral blood. The receptors shown here come from a human donor in a cohort sampled during active COVID-19.

This clone came up a few times. J is TRBJ2-1 and V is TRBV19; 12 bases align to TRBD2. CDR1 is LNHDA and CDR2 is SQIVND in the germline V gene (reference sequence). This CDR3 comprises 17 residues. Germline trimming cut 0 bases from V and 8 bases from J; bases unmatched to any gene: 8. The CDR3 nucleotides read TGTGCCAGTAGTATAGATCGTTGGGCTAGCGGGAGGGATGAGCAGTTCTTC. Protein product: CASSIDRWASGRDEQFF.

The chain uses TRBV19 and TRBJ2-2, with unresolved D. Trimming removed 4 bases from V and 7 bases from J, with 10 bases in between. From germline, CDR1 is LNHDA and CDR2 SQIVND (reference sequence). CDR3 length equals 13 residues. The CDR3: CASSSYTGGELFF. The CDR3 DNA reads TGTGCCAGTAGTAGCTATACGGGCGGGGAGCTGTTTTTT.

The table lists this clone with a few counts. The chain couples TRBV7-9 to TRBJ2-3; 7 bases fit TRBD1. Trimming at V came to 6 bases and at J to 2 bases, leaving 5 bases not matched to a gene. The germline CDR1 and CDR2 sequences are SEHNR and FQNEAQ (reference sequence). There are 14 residues in the CDR3. The chain's CDR3 is CASSPGQATDTQYF. The DNA of the CDR3 is TGTGCCAGCAGTCCCGGACAGGCCACAGATACGCAGTATTTT.

V and J are TRBV6-7 and TRBJ2-1, with 8 bases lining up with TRBD1. TRBV6-7 is given ORF status, its function remaining uncertain. Trimming at V came to 11 bases and at J to 4 bases, leaving 7 bases not matched to a gene. The CDR3 is 13 residues long. The CDR3 DNA is TGTGCCTCGCCCGGACAGGGATACAATGAGCAGTTCTTC. Amino acid sequence: CASPGQGYNEQFF.

The V and J genes are TRBV5-1 and TRBJ2-5; 12 bases are a match to TRBD1. Germline CDR1 SGHRS, CDR2 YFSETQ. With V trimmed by 3 bases and J by 4 bases, 4 bases remained unmatched. CDR3 length: 15 amino acids. In nucleotides, the CDR3 is TGCGCCAGCAGCTCGCCGGGACAGGGGGCAGAGACCCAGTACTTC. Its protein product is CASSSPGQGAETQYF. Full variable domain (missing parts from reference TRBV5-1 and TRBJ2-5): KAGVTQTPRYLIKTRGQQVTLSCSPISGHRSVSWYQQTPGQGLQFLFEYFSETQRNKGNFPGRFSGRQFSNSRSEMNVSTLELGDSALYLCASSSPGQGAETQYFGPGTRLLVL.

V is TRBV4-1 and J is TRBJ1-2; 8 bases align to TRBD1. The CDR3 is 14 amino acids. Germline V gene lookup returns CDR1 MGHRA and CDR2 YSYEKL. After removal of 1 base from V and 7 bases from J, the junction contained 5 bases not matched to a gene. The CDR3 region is CASSQAGTGAGYTF. The CDR3 DNA reads TGCGCCAGCAGCCAAGCAGGGACAGGTGCTGGCTACACCTTC.

There are a few counts of this clone. CDR3 sequence reads: CASSLIGGISNQPQHF. CDR3 bases: TGTGCCAGCAGCTTAATCGGGGGTATTAGCAATCAGCCCCAGCATTTT. The chain links TRBV7-8 to TRBJ1-5; TRBD1 might be the D (5 bases). Germline loops: CDR1 SGHVS, CDR2 FQNEAQ. The CDR3 runs to 16 residues. V was cut by 2 bases and J by 0 bases, with 11 bases left in between.

The V call is TRBV5-1, the J call TRBJ1-5, with TRBD1 matching over 7 bases. Trimming took 4 bases from V and 6 from J; bases not matched to a gene: 7. Germline values: CDR1 SGHRS, CDR2 YFSETQ. The CDR3 contains 14 residues. The CDR3 coding sequence is TGCGCCAGCAGCCCTGGACAGGTCACTCAGCCCCAGCATTTT. Translation gives CASSPGQVTQPQHF.

The CDR3 nucleotides read TGTGCCAGCAGTTTAGGTAGCGGGAGGGCCTTGGGTGAGCAGTACTTC. Amino acids: CASSLGSGRALGEQYF. The J gene is TRBJ2-7, the V gene TRBV27, with TRBD2 identical over 11 bases. Germline V gives CDR1 MNHEY, CDR2 SMNVEV (reference sequence). The CDR3 is 16 residues long. With 2 bases clipped from V and 7 bases from J, the junction kept 10 bases outside the gene matches.

This rearrangement joins TRBV4-1 to TRBJ2-1; 10 nucleotides match TRBD2. The germline V gene encodes CDR1 MGHRA and CDR2 YSYEKL. Trimming removed 4 bases from V and 11 bases from J; junction bases left unmatched: 11. This CDR3 is built from 15 residues. CDR3 region: CASSPERGGTMKQFF. CDR3 DNA: TGCGCCAGCAGCCCCGAGCGGGGGGGCACGATGAAGCAGTTCTTC.

The chain is built from TRBV5-4 and TRBJ1-2; tentative D call: TRBD1 (5 bases). Germline values: CDR1 SGHNT, CDR2 YYREEE (reference sequence). CDR3 length equals 13 residues. With 0 bases removed from V and 6 bases from J, the gap between germline ends came to 9 bases. In DNA form, the CDR3 reads TGTGCCAGCAGCTTGGCCAGGGAAGATGGCTACACCTTC. Its protein is CASSLAREDGYTF.